This TCR beta chain came from a study of early T cells in non-severe SARS-CoV-2 infection. TCRdb used MiXCR to reprocess the 5' RACE reads, holding one entry per CDR3 protein. The sample lists about 19,000 distinct CDR3 sequences; roughly 4.3% were seen once. CDR1 MNHEY and CDR2 SVGEGT come from the germline V gene. This CDR3 is built from 13 residues. With 4 bases removed from V and 0 bases from J, the gap between germline ends came to 7 bases. This clonotype was seen many times. Sequencing input: whole blood. The clonotype originates from an adult who was a healthcare worker with PCR-confirmed SARS-CoV-2 infection or an uninfected control (not recorded which). The chain combines TRBV6-2 or TRBV6-3 with TRBJ2-7; D uncertain. Here the CDR3 DNA reads TGTGCCAGCAGTTTTGGTCTCTCCTACGAGCAGTACTTC. This translates into CASSFGLSYEQYF.